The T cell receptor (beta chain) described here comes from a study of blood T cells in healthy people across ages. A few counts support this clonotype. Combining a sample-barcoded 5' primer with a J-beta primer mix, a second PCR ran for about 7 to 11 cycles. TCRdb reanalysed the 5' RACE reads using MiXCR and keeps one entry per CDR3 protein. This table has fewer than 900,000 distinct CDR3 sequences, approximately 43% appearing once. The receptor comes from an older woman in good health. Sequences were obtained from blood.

The chain's CDR3 is CASTREQLAQLSSSNNEQYF. DNA of the CDR3: TGTGCCAGCACCCGAGAACAACTCGCCCAGCTGTCCTCATCCAACAATGAGCAGTACTTC. The rearrangement links TRBV12-3 or TRBV12-4 to TRBJ2-7, with D unresolved. This CDR3 is 20 amino acids long. The germline V and J ends were trimmed by 7 bases and 7 bases, with 38 bases remaining between them.